Presented here are 27 T cell receptor beta chains from one specimen sequenced in a study of blood T cell repertoires in COVID-19. The protocol was immunoSEQ multiplex PCR, while the TCRdb copy is restricted to in-frame clones and leaves out a portion. The table has 220,000 or so clones, roughly 84% seen once. Specimen: PBMCs or T cells enriched from blood (not recorded which). These TCRs come from a woman in her thirties or forties who had recovered from COVID-19.

This chain joins TRBV6-5 and TRBJ2-7; D is possibly TRBD2 (6 bases). This CDR3 comprises 14 residues. The germline gives CDR1 MNHEY, CDR2 SVGAGI. The ends were cut back, 2 bases at V and 2 bases at J, with 10 bases in the middle. The DNA for the CDR3 is TGTGCCAGCAGTTACAGTAGCGGTGCCTACGAGCAGTACTTC. Translated, it gives CASSYSSGAYEQYF.

The chain recombines TRBV7-8 with TRBJ2-7; 8 nucleotides line up with TRBD2. Germline V lookup: CDR1 SGHVS, CDR2 FQNEAQ. There are 15 residues in the CDR3. Trimming at V came to 4 bases and at J to 5 bases, leaving 10 bases not matched to a gene. The CDR3 sequence: CASSSETGGVNEQYF. DNA of the CDR3: TGTGCCAGCAGCTCCGAAACGGGAGGGGTCAACGAGCAGTACTTC.

The chain couples TRBV11-2 to TRBJ1-3; D possibly corresponds to TRBD1 (6 bases). Trimming took off 3 bases at V and 4 bases at J, with 10 bases between the two ends. The CDR3 is made up of 14 amino acids. The germline CDR1 and CDR2 sequences are SGHAT and FQNNGV. CDR3 DNA sequence: TGTGCCAGCAGCTTCGGGACAACGGGAAACACCATATATTTT. Protein: CASSFGTTGNTIYF.

The genes are TRBV5-4 and TRBJ2-3, with D maybe TRBD2 (6 bases). Germline loops: CDR1 SGHNT, CDR2 YYREEE (reference sequence). V was shortened by 2 bases and J by 4 bases, with 14 bases between the two germline ends. This CDR3 comprises 15 residues. This CDR3 is CASSLPGASADTQYF. CDR3 sequence (DNA): TGTGCCAGCAGCTTACCGGGAGCTTCCGCAGATACGCAGTATTTT.

The chain couples TRBV19 to TRBJ2-1, with D possibly matching TRBD2 (5 bases). The germline V and J ends were trimmed by 7 bases and 0 bases, with 19 bases remaining between them. The CDR3 spans 17 residues. Per the germline V gene, CDR1 is LNHDA and CDR2 is SQIVND (reference sequence). The chain's CDR3 is CASTQRRLAGSYNEQFF. The CDR3 DNA is TGTGCCAGTACCCAAAGGAGGCTAGCAGGCTCCTACAATGAGCAGTTCTTC.

CDR3: CASSPAGLLREQFF. CDR3 nucleotides: TGTGCCAGCTCACCAGCAGGCCTACTCAGGGAGCAGTTCTTC. This rearrangement joins TRBV18 to TRBJ2-1; no firm D call. Germline CDR1 reads KGHSH; CDR2 reads LQKENI. The CDR3 sequence is 14 residues long. Trimming removed 2 bases from V and 10 bases from J, with 15 bases in between.

The chain carries TRBV2 and TRBJ1-4; a weak D match, TRBD1 (5 bases). V shed 6 bases and J shed 6 bases, with 11 bases lying between them. CDR3 size: 13 residues. Germline-derived CDR1 and CDR2 are SNHLY and FYNNEI. The CDR3 spells CASSAGTDEKLFF. For the CDR3, the DNA is TGTGCCAGCAGCGCCGGGACTGATGAAAAACTGTTTTTT.

This clone was recorded only once. This sequence joins TRBV6-5 and TRBJ2-7; the match to TRBD1 covers 7 bases. With V trimmed by 7 bases and J by 2 bases, 8 bases remained unmatched. Germline CDR1 and CDR2: MNHEY and SVGAGI. This CDR3 comprises 14 residues. CDR3 sequence (DNA): TGTGCCAGCATTCGACAGGGTGGGACCTACGAGCAGTACTTC. Translated: CASIRQGGTYEQYF.

The chain is built from TRBV2 and TRBJ1-2; D is uncertain. Trimming took off 4 bases at V and 4 bases at J, with 10 bases between the two ends. The germline V gene encodes CDR1 SNHLY and CDR2 FYNNEI. The CDR3 is made up of 13 amino acids. The CDR3 DNA sequence: TGTGCCAGCAGTGCCGACATTGGCTATGGCTACACCTTC. Translation gives CASSADIGYGYTF.

This sequence joins TRBV2 and TRBJ2-7; 9 nucleotides align to TRBD1. Trimming at V came to 6 bases and at J to 4 bases, leaving 7 bases not matched to a gene. Germline CDR1 SNHLY, CDR2 FYNNEI. The CDR3 length is 14 residues. Here the CDR3 reads CASRGDRDLYEQYF. The CDR3 DNA sequence: TGTGCCAGCAGGGGGGACAGGGACTTGTACGAGCAGTACTTC.

The rearrangement uses TRBV5-1 and TRBJ2-3; perhaps TRBD2 as D (6 bases). Looked up from germline, CDR1 is SGHRS and CDR2 is YFSETQ. V was cut by 3 bases and J by 8 bases, with 19 bases left in between. CDR3 length equals 15 residues. As DNA, the CDR3 is TGCGCCAGCAGCTCCTGGGGACTCTCGCCTGGTACGCAGTATTTT. Residues: CASSSWGLSPGTQYF.

This clone was counted only a few times. J is TRBJ2-7 and V is TRBV18; D is perhaps TRBD2 (5 bases). Trimming cost V 5 bases and J 2 bases, with 13 bases left between them. Germline V gives CDR1 KGHSH, CDR2 LQKENI. This CDR3 spans 14 amino acids. The CDR3 nucleotides are TGTGCCAGCTCAAATGCACGAGGGACCTACGAGCAGTACTTC. It specifies CASSNARGTYEQYF.

The chain couples TRBV24-1 to TRBJ2-1; 12 positions match TRBD2. Trimming took 1 base from V and 7 from J; bases not matched to a gene: 7. The CDR3 covers 17 residues. Germline CDR1 KGHDR, CDR2 SFDVKD. CDR3 in amino acids: CATSDFKASGRGNEQFF. In DNA form, the CDR3 reads TGTGCCACCAGTGATTTTAAGGCTAGCGGGAGGGGGAATGAGCAGTTCTTC.

This clone was detected a few times. The rearrangement joins TRBV6-1 to TRBJ2-7, with TRBD2 matching over 10 bases. V trimming: 0 bases; J trimming: 6 bases; junction bases outside the gene matches: 8. Germline CDR1 and CDR2: MNHNS and SASEGT. The CDR3 has 16 residues. The DNA of the CDR3 is TGTGCCAGCAGTGAAGCGCTTGGAGCGGGAGGGCCCGAGCAGTACTTC. This encodes CASSEALGAGGPEQYF.

The chain employs TRBV14 and TRBJ2-1; D remains unclear. V was cut by 5 bases and J by 7 bases, with 15 bases left in between. The CDR3 sequence is 14 residues long. CDR1 is SGHDN and CDR2 is FVKESK in the germline V gene. As DNA, the CDR3 is TGTGCCAGCAGCGAGAGGCCGGAGACGAATGAGCAGTTCTTC. Translating gives CASSERPETNEQFF.

This clone was seen just once. The chain combines TRBV7-9 with TRBJ2-3; D is uncertain. Trimming stripped 2 bases from V and 0 bases from J, with 9 bases between. Germline CDR1 SEHNR, CDR2 FQNEAQ (reference sequence). This CDR3 comprises 15 residues. CDR3 coding DNA: TGTGCCAGCAGCTTATTTCTTACTAGCACAGATACGCAGTATTTT. Translation: CASSLFLTSTDTQYF.

This clone was seen once. The chain is built from TRBV5-1 and TRBJ2-3, with a tentative D call TRBD2 (6 bases). The V gene's germline CDR1 is SGHRS and CDR2 YFSETQ. CDR3 size: 14 residues. Between the trimmed V and J ends, which lost 4 bases and 4 bases, there was a span of 13 bases. The DNA for the CDR3 is TGCGCCAGCAGCCCGACTAGTCTTCCAGATACGCAGTATTTT. It specifies CASSPTSLPDTQYF.

The rearrangement links TRBV28 to TRBJ2-6; D is unclear. Deletions cut 11 bases from V and 0 bases from J, with 11 bases between. The CDR3 contains 14 residues. Per germline, CDR1 MDHEN and CDR2 SYDVKM. The CDR3 loop reads CAARTSSGANVLTF. In DNA form, the CDR3 reads TGTGCCGCCCGTACAAGCTCTGGGGCCAACGTCCTGACTTTC.

The rearrangement uses TRBV18 and TRBJ1-2; D is undetermined. The ends were cut back, 3 bases at V and 5 bases at J, with 10 bases in the middle. The CDR3 loop spans 13 amino acids. Per the germline V gene, CDR1 is KGHSH and CDR2 is LQKENI. The CDR3 region is CASSPGSLYGYTF. The CDR3 coding sequence is TGTGCCAGCTCACCGGGCAGCCTGTATGGCTACACCTTC.

This chain links TRBV6-5 with TRBJ1-6, with 9 positions matching TRBD1. This CDR3 has 15 residues. Germline lookup yields CDR1 MNHEY and CDR2 SVGAGI. V shed 6 bases and J 9 bases; nucleotides not matched to a gene: 9. CDR3 protein: CASSYGTGFGSPLHF. The CDR3 nucleotides read TGTGCCAGCAGCTATGGGACAGGGTTTGGTTCACCCCTCCACTTT.

The chain employs TRBV9 and TRBJ2-1, with a tentative D call TRBD1 (6 bases). Germline V gene lookup returns CDR1 SGDLS and CDR2 YYNGEE. Trimming took off 4 bases at V and 3 bases at J, with 14 bases between the two ends. The CDR3 is 15 residues long. CDR3 nucleotide sequence: TGTGCCAGCAGCATGGGGGCAGGGGACTACAATGAGCAGTTCTTC. Translation gives CASSMGAGDYNEQFF.

CDR3 bases: TGTGCCAGCAGTTTGGGACAGTTGAGCGGCTACACCTTC. This sequence encodes CASSLGQLSGYTF. This rearrangement joins TRBV6-5 to TRBJ1-2, with 7 bases identical to TRBD1. CDR1 MNHEY and CDR2 SVGAGI come from the germline V gene. CDR3 size: 13 residues. With 4 bases clipped from V and 8 bases from J, the junction kept 7 bases outside the gene matches.

V and J are TRBV5-4 and TRBJ1-3; 8 nucleotides align to TRBD1. J lost 3 bases, V lost 4 bases, and 3 bases had no gene match. The germline V gene has CDR1 SGHNT and CDR2 YYREEE (reference sequence). The CDR3 runs 14 residues. This CDR3 reads CASSQDRGGNTIYF. The CDR3 nucleotides read TGTGCCAGCAGCCAAGACAGGGGTGGAAACACCATATATTTT.

This clone came up a few times. The rearrangement links TRBV14 to TRBJ2-7; D gene uncertain. The CDR3 is 14 residues long. In germline, CDR1 is SGHDN, CDR2 FVKESK. V shed 5 bases and J shed 3 bases, with 14 bases lying between them. The CDR3 bases are TGTGCCAGCAGCAGATTAGTGAAGAGCTACGAGCAGTACTTC. Translating it yields CASSRLVKSYEQYF.

Only one count was recorded for this clone. The chain has TRBV19 and TRBJ2-1, with TRBD1 matching 7 bases. V lost 7 bases and J lost 5; bases outside the gene matches: 11. The CDR3 totals 15 residues. Germline values: CDR1 LNHDA, CDR2 SQIVND (reference sequence). CDR3 in amino acids: CASKGAVDRNNEQFF. In nucleotides, the CDR3 is TGTGCCAGTAAGGGGGCAGTAGACAGAAACAATGAGCAGTTCTTC.

The chain joins TRBV2 to TRBJ1-2; tentatively, D is TRBD1 (6 bases). The CDR3 runs 17 residues. Deletions cut 8 bases from V and 4 bases from J, with 26 bases between. Germline CDR1 SNHLY, CDR2 FYNNEI. This chain's CDR3 is CASAPPRGALSIYGYTF. The CDR3 DNA is TGTGCCAGCGCCCCACCTCGGGGGGCACTGTCGATCTATGGCTACACCTTC.

The CDR3 loop is CASSPRTVPYGYTF. The CDR3 nucleotides read TGTGCCAGCAGCCCACGGACAGTCCCCTATGGCTACACCTTC. This chain joins TRBV7-2 and TRBJ1-2; maybe TRBD1 (6 bases). This CDR3 spans 14 amino acids. Germline CDR1 reads SGHTA; CDR2 reads FQGNSA. The V end lost 5 bases, the J end lost 4 bases, and 14 bases lay between the germline ends.